The next 22 T cell receptor beta chains were all read from a single sample in a study of cytomegalovirus exposure and HLA in healthy donors. 13 Jbeta primers and 60 Vbeta primers were used for the PCR. Repertoires were generated with immunoSEQ multiplex PCR, while TCRdb's copy carries only in-frame clones and drops some. The data show tens of thousands of clones, roughly three quarters seen once. The specimen sequenced was PBMCs. The source is a young man in good health and CMV-seronegative.

The chain recombines TRBV5-1 with TRBJ1-3; D is uncertain. Looked up from germline, CDR1 is SGHRS and CDR2 is YFSETQ. CDR3 length: 14 residues. The V and J ends lost 3 bases and 3 bases respectively, with 10 bases between them. CDR3 DNA sequence: TGCGCCAGCAGCTCACAAGCGGGTGGAAACACCATATATTTT. This translates into CASSSQAGGNTIYF.

This clone was counted only a few times. V usage is TRBV28 and J usage is TRBJ1-2, with D possibly being TRBD1 (5 bases). The CDR3 loop spans 16 amino acids. V was trimmed by 5 bases and J by 4 bases, leaving 20 bases between them. Per the germline V gene, CDR1 is MDHEN and CDR2 is SYDVKM. The CDR3 nucleotides read TGTGCCAGCAGTGGGCTCGTGAGACAGATGTTCTATGGCTACACCTTC. It specifies CASSGLVRQMFYGYTF.

The V call is TRBV18, the J call TRBJ2-7; 8 bases align to TRBD1. V lost 5 bases to trimming and J lost 3 bases; unmatched junction nucleotides: 6. The length of the CDR3 is 14 residues. In germline, CDR1 is KGHSH, CDR2 LQKENI. CDR3 bases: TGTGCCAGCTCATGGGACAGGAATTTCTACGAGCAGTACTTC. Translating gives CASSWDRNFYEQYF.

V usage is TRBV27 and J usage is TRBJ2-3; 12 bases map to TRBD1. Germline trimming cut 5 bases from V and 1 base from J; bases unmatched to any gene: 7. This CDR3 is built from 17 residues. Germline V CDR1 and CDR2: MNHEY, SMNVEV (reference sequence). CDR3 sequence reads: CASSLGTGGGRTDTQYF. The CDR3 DNA sequence: TGTGCCAGCAGTCTAGGGACAGGGGGCGGTCGCACAGATACGCAGTATTTT.

V gene TRBV25-1 combines with J gene TRBJ2-2; 8 bases align to TRBD2. V gave up 1 base and J gave up 1 base; unmatched junction bases: 5. From germline, CDR1 is MGHDK and CDR2 SYGVNS. The CDR3 is 17 amino acids. The CDR3 here is CASSEFGRGENTGELFF. Written as DNA, the CDR3 is TGTGCCAGCAGTGAATTTGGGCGGGGGGAGAACACCGGGGAGCTGTTTTTT. Filled out from reference TRBV25-1 and TRBJ2-2, the complete variable domain reads EADIYQTPRYLVIGTGKKITLECSQTMGHDKMYWYQQDPGMELHLIHYSYGVNSTEKGDLSSESTVSRIRTEHFPLTLESARPSHTSQYLCASSEFGRGENTGELFFGEGSRLTVL.

V and J are TRBV10-3 and TRBJ2-7; D gene ambiguous. V lost 0 bases and J lost 3, with 6 bases in between. CDR1 and CDR2 from the germline V gene are ENHRY and SYGVKD. This CDR3 comprises 13 residues. The CDR3, as DNA: TGTGCCATCAGTGAGTCGTATCTCTACGAGCAGTACTTC. Protein sequence: CAISESYLYEQYF.

This sequence joins TRBV5-6 and TRBJ1-2; TRBD1 is a possible D gene (6 bases). Trimming took 4 bases from V and 5 from J, leaving 12 bases between them. CDR1 is SGHDT, CDR2 YYEEEE, per germline. CDR3 length equals 13 residues. In nucleotides, the CDR3 is TGTGCCAGCAGCCTCAGGGGAGTTTATGGCTACACCTTC. Its translation: CASSLRGVYGYTF. Complete variable domain (other parts from reference TRBV5-6 and TRBJ1-2): DAGVTQSPTHLIKTRGQQVTLRCSPKSGHDTVSWYQQALGQGPQFIFQYYEEEERQRGNFPDRFSGHQFPNYSSELNVNALLLGDSALYLCASSLRGVYGYTFGSGTRLTVV.

The chain combines TRBV11-3 with TRBJ2-7, with TRBD1 matching 8 bases. This CDR3 has 12 residues. J lost 5 bases, V lost 5 bases, and 2 bases had no gene match. The V gene's germline CDR1 is SGHNT and CDR2 YENEEA. CDR3 coding DNA: TGTGCCAGCAGCACGGACAGGGACGAGCAGTACTTC. Protein product: CASSTDRDEQYF.

This clone was seen a single time. The genes are TRBV6-1 and TRBJ2-1; possibly TRBD2 for D (6 bases). The CDR3 totals 11 residues. From germline, CDR1 is MNHNS and CDR2 SASEGT. Trimming cost V 7 bases and J 15 bases, with 16 bases left between them. CDR3 DNA sequence: TGTGCCAGCATTAGTCGGGACTCCCGGTTCTTC. Translating gives CASISRDSRFF.

The chain carries TRBV19 and TRBJ1-6; 10 nucleotides agree with TRBD1. CDR1 LNHDA and CDR2 SQIVND come from the germline V gene (reference sequence). There are 15 residues in the CDR3. V lost 3 bases to trimming and J lost 8 bases; unmatched junction nucleotides: 4. Written as DNA, the CDR3 is TGTGCCAGTAGTATGACAGGGGGCCATTATTCACCCCTCCACTTT. This codes for CASSMTGGHYSPLHF.

This clone was seen only a few times. The chain uses TRBV7-6 and TRBJ1-6; TRBD1 matches at 11 bases. Germline V gene data show CDR1 as SGHVS and CDR2 as FNYEAQ. The CDR3 contains 14 residues. J gave up 14 bases and V 5 bases, and 8 bases lay outside the gene matches. CDR3 coding DNA: TGTGCCAGCAGCGCCGGGACAGGGGGTTTGGCCCTCCACTTT. This sequence encodes CASSAGTGGLALHF.

V and J are TRBV4-1 and TRBJ2-2; tentative D call: TRBD1 (7 bases). CDR1 is MGHRA, CDR2 YSYEKL, per germline. The V and J ends lost 0 bases and 1 base respectively, with 9 bases between them. This CDR3 region has 16 residues. The CDR3 loop is CASSQEQGGNTGELFF. DNA for the CDR3: TGCGCCAGCAGCCAAGAGCAGGGGGGGAACACCGGGGAGCTGTTTTTT.

This chain connects TRBV30 to TRBJ1-2, with D perhaps TRBD1 (6 bases). This CDR3 contains 18 residues. With 1 base removed from V and 0 bases from J, the gap between germline ends came to 21 bases. CDR1 GTSNPN and CDR2 SVGIG come from the germline V gene (reference sequence). CDR3 sequence: CAWSGFGQTGVSNYGYTF. For the CDR3, the DNA is TGTGCCTGGAGTGGATTCGGGCAGACAGGCGTTTCTAACTATGGCTACACCTTC.

The rearrangement links TRBV28 to TRBJ1-5; D may be TRBD1 (5 bases). The CDR3 length is 15 residues. Trimming took 6 bases from V and 2 from J, leaving 14 bases between them. The germline gives CDR1 MDHEN, CDR2 SYDVKM. The CDR3 reads CASSLPQGGNQPQHF. CDR3 in DNA: TGTGCCAGCAGCCTCCCGCAGGGCGGCAATCAGCCCCAGCATTTT. The full variable domain, completed using reference TRBV28 and TRBJ1-5, is DVKVTQSSRYLVKRTGEKVFLECVQDMDHENMFWYRQDPGLGLRLIYFSYDVKMKEKGDIPEGYSVSREKKERFSLILESASTNQTSMYLCASSLPQGGNQPQHFGDGTRLSIL.

The V gene is TRBV7-9, the J gene TRBJ1-5; possible D gene TRBD1, 5 bases. The germline gives CDR1 SEHNR, CDR2 FQNEAQ (reference sequence). The CDR3 is 15 amino acids. V was pared by 2 bases and J by 2 bases, with 10 bases between. CDR3 sequence: CASSLSGGGNQPQHF. Here the CDR3 DNA reads TGTGCCAGCAGCTTATCGGGGGGTGGCAATCAGCCCCAGCATTTT.

On this clone itself: At one boundary the junction diverges from the germline segment, which might be a read error. The chain recombines TRBV28 with TRBJ1-3; no reliable D call. The germline CDR1 and CDR2 sequences are MDHEN and SYDVKM. The CDR3 consists of 15 residues. CDR3 DNA: TGTGCCAGCAACCCGGCGGGAGGGCCCGGAAGCACCATATATTTT. Encoded protein: CASNPAGGPGSTIYF.

The chain links TRBV18 to TRBJ1-3; TRBD1 aligns across 8 bases. The germline CDR1 and CDR2 sequences are KGHSH and LQKENI. The ends lost 2 bases at V and 3 bases at J; junction bases unmatched: 0. The CDR3 loop spans 14 amino acids. The CDR3 loop is CASSPGQGGNTIYF. The CDR3 coding sequence is TGTGCCAGCTCACCAGGACAGGGTGGAAACACCATATATTTT.

CDR3 DNA sequence: TGTGCCAGCAGTCCAAGACGGACAAATTTGGGAAAACTGTTTTTT. It encodes CASSPRRTNLGKLFF. The chain combines TRBV28 with TRBJ1-4, with D possibly being TRBD1 (5 bases). V dropped 5 bases and J dropped 10 bases, with 20 bases sitting between them. The CDR3 contains 15 residues. The germline V gene has CDR1 MDHEN and CDR2 SYDVKM.

The chain is built from TRBV28 and TRBJ1-2, with TRBD1 as a possible D gene (6 bases). The germline gives CDR1 MDHEN, CDR2 SYDVKM. V gave up 6 bases and J gave up 5 bases, with 19 bases separating them. The CDR3 totals 15 residues. Written as DNA, the CDR3 is TGTGCCAGCAGCATAGGGGCAGGGGTTCGGTATGGCTACACCTTC. It specifies CASSIGAGVRYGYTF.

This clone showed up just a few times. The CDR3 DNA reads TGTGCCAGCAGCAGGGGTTTTGGAAACACCATATATTTT. This codes for CASSRGFGNTIYF. V usage is TRBV6-1 and J usage is TRBJ1-3, with D possibly TRBD1 on 6 matching bases. The CDR3 has 13 residues. The germline CDR1 and CDR2 sequences are MNHNS and SASEGT. V was shortened by 6 bases and J by 3 bases, with 9 bases between the two germline ends.

The V call is TRBV4-2, the J call TRBJ1-2; TRBD1 matches 7 bases. CDR3 length: 17 amino acids. Trimming removed 0 bases from V and 0 bases from J; junction bases left unmatched: 7. The germline V gene has CDR1 LGHNA and CDR2 YNFKEQ. DNA for the CDR3: TGTGCCAGCAGCCAAGAGGACAGGAGCCTACCTAACTATGGCTACACCTTC. It translates to CASSQEDRSLPNYGYTF.

The CDR3 DNA is TGTGCCAGTACAGAATTGCGGGGCTTCAATCAGCCCCAGCATTTT. Its translation is CASTELRGFNQPQHF. The V call is TRBV19, the J call TRBJ1-5, with D possibly being TRBD1 (5 bases). The CDR3 extends over 15 amino acids. Germline-derived CDR1 and CDR2 are LNHDA and SQIVND (reference sequence). Trimming took off 7 bases at V and 3 bases at J, with 16 bases between the two ends. The whole variable domain, remainder taken from reference TRBV19 and TRBJ1-5, is DGGITQSPKYLFRKEGQNVTLSCEQNLNHDAMYWYRQDPGQGLRLIYYSQIVNDFQKGDIAEGYSVSREKKESFPLTVTSAQKNPTAFYLCASTELRGFNQPQHFGDGTRLSIL.